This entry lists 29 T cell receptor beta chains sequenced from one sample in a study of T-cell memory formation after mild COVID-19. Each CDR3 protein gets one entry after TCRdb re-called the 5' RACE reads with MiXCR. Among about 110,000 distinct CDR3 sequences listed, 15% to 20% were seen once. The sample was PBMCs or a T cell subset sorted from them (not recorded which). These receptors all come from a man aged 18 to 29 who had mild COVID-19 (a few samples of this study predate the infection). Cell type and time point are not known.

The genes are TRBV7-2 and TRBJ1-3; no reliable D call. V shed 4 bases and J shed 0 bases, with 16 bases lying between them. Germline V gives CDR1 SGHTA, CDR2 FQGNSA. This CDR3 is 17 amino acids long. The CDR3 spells CASSSQPLGFSGNTIYF. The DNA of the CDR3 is TGTGCCAGCAGCTCTCAGCCTTTGGGATTCTCTGGAAACACCATATATTTT.

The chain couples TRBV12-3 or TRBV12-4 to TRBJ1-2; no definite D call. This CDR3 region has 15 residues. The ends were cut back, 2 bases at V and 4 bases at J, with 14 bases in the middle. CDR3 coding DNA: TGTGCCAGCAGTTTATTTAGCACCGCGGTCTATGGCTACACCTTC. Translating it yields CASSLFSTAVYGYTF.

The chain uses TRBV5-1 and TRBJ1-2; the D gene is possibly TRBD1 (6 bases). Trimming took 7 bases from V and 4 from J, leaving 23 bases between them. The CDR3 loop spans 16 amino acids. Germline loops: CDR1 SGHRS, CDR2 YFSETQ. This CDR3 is CASPPPRTETFYGYTF. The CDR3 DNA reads TGCGCCAGCCCCCCCCCGCGGACAGAAACCTTCTATGGCTACACCTTC.

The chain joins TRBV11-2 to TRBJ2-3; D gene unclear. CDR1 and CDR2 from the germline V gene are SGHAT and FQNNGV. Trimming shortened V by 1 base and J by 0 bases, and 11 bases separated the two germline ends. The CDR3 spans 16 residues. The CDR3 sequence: CASSLGLWASTDTQYF. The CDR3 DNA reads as TGTGCCAGCAGCTTAGGGTTGTGGGCCAGCACAGATACGCAGTATTTT.

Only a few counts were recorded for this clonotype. In nucleotides, the CDR3 is TGTGCCAGCAGTTACTCGGCGGTTTCCGACAGGGGAGCTTTCTTT. This gives the protein CASSYSAVSDRGAFF. J is TRBJ1-1 and V is TRBV6-5; 8 positions agree with TRBD1. V trimming: 0 bases; J trimming: 10 bases; junction bases outside the gene matches: 10. Germline loops: CDR1 MNHEY, CDR2 SVGAGI. This CDR3 is 15 amino acids long.

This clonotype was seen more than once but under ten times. CDR3 DNA: TGCGCCAGCAGCCAAGATTTCAGGGGTGTAGATACGCAGTATTTT. Translated: CASSQDFRGVDTQYF. The chain joins TRBV4-3 to TRBJ2-3, with D tentatively TRBD1 (6 bases). Germline CDR1 and CDR2: LGHNA and YSLEER. The CDR3 contains 15 residues. Trimming shortened V by 0 bases and J by 5 bases, and 12 bases separated the two germline ends.

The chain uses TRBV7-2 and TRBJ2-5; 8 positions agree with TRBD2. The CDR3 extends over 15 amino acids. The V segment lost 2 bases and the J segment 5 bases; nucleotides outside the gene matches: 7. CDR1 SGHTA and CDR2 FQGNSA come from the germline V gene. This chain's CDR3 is CASSLNGLAGETQYF. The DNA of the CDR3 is TGTGCCAGCAGCTTAAACGGACTAGCTGGCGAGACCCAGTACTTC.

CDR3 DNA sequence: TGTGCCAGCAGCTTCCGACTAGCCACCCGGCGCCAAGAGACCCAGTACTTC. Translated, it gives CASSFRLATRRQETQYF. This chain links TRBV7-2 with TRBJ2-5; 7 bases fit TRBD2. The germline gives CDR1 SGHTA, CDR2 FQGNSA. CDR3 length equals 17 residues. V lost 3 bases and J lost 1; bases outside the gene matches: 11.

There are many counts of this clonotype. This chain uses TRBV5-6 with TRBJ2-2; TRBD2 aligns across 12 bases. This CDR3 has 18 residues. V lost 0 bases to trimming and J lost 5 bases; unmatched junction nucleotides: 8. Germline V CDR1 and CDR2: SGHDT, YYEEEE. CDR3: CASSLVTSGGRGTGELFF. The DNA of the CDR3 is TGTGCCAGCAGCTTGGTGACTAGCGGGGGCCGGGGTACCGGGGAGCTGTTTTTT.

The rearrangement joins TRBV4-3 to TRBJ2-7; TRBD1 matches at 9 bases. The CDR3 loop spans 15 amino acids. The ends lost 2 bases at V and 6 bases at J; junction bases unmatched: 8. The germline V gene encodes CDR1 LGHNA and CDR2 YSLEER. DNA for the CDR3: TGCGCCAGCAGCCAAAGTCCGGGACAGGGAAGCGAGCAGTACTTC. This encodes CASSQSPGQGSEQYF.

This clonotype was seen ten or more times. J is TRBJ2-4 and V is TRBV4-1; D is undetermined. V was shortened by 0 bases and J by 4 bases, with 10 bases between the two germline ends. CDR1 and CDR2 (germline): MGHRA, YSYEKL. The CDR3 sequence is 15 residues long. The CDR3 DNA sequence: TGCGCCAGCAGCCAAGATCTGACCTTTAAAAACATTCAGTACTTC. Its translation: CASSQDLTFKNIQYF.

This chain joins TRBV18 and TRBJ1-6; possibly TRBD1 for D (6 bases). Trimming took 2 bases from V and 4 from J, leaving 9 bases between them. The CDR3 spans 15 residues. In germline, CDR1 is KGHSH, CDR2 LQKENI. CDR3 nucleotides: TGTGCCAGCTCACCAGGACAGAGATATAATTCACCCCTCCACTTT. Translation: CASSPGQRYNSPLHF.

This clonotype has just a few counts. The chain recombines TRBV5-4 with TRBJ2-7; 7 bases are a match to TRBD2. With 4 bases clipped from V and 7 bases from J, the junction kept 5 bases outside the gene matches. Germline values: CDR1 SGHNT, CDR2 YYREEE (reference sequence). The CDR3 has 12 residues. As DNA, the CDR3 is TGTGCCAGCAGCATCGACGGGAGGGAGCAGTACTTC. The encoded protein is CASSIDGREQYF.

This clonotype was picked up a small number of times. This CDR3 is CATSDLWGYTF. The DNA for the CDR3 is TGTGCCACCAGTGATTTATGGGGCTACACCTTC. The V call is TRBV24-1, the J call TRBJ1-2; D gene ambiguous. V shed 1 base and J shed 8 bases, with 4 bases lying between them. Germline V gene lookup returns CDR1 KGHDR and CDR2 SFDVKD. The CDR3 consists of 11 residues.

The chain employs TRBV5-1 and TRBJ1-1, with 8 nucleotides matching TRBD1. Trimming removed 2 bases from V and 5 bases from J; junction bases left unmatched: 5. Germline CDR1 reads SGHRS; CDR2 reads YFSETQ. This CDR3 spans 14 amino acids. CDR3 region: CASSFQGAGTEAFF. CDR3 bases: TGCGCCAGCAGCTTTCAGGGGGCAGGGACTGAAGCTTTCTTT.

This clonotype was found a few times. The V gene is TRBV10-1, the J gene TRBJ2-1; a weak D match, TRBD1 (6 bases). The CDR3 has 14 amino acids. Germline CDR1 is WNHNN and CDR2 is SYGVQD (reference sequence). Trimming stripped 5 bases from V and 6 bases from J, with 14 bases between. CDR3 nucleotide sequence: TGCGCCAGCAGTTATACCGGGACACCCAATGAGCAGTTCTTC. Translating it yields CASSYTGTPNEQFF.

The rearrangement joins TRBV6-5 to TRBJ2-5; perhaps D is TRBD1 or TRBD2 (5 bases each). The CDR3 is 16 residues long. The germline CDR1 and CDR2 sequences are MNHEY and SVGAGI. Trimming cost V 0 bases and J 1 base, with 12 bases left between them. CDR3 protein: CASSYSHGTVQETQYF. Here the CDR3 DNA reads TGTGCCAGCAGTTACTCTCACGGGACGGTCCAAGAGACCCAGTACTTC.

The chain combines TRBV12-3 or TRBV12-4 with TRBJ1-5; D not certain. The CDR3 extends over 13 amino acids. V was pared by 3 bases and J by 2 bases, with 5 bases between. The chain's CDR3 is CASSFKGNQPQHF. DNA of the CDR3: TGTGCCAGCAGTTTCAAAGGCAATCAGCCCCAGCATTTT.

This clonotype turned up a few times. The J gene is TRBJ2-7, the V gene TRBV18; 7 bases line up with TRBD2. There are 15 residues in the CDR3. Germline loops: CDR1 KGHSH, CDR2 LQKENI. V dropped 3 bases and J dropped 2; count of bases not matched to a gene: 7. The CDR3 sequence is CASSPKLAWTYEQYF. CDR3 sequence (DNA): TGTGCCAGCTCACCTAAACTAGCGTGGACCTACGAGCAGTACTTC.

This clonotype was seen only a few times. The CDR3 here is CASSLGRQGRGRDTEAFF. For the CDR3, the DNA is TGTGCCAGCAGCTTGGGAAGACAGGGGAGGGGAAGGGACACTGAAGCTTTCTTT. V gene TRBV5-5 combines with J gene TRBJ1-1; 8 positions match TRBD1. The CDR3 covers 18 residues. Germline assignment: CDR1 SGHKS and CDR2 YYEKEE (reference sequence). V shed 0 bases and J 3 bases; nucleotides not matched to a gene: 13.

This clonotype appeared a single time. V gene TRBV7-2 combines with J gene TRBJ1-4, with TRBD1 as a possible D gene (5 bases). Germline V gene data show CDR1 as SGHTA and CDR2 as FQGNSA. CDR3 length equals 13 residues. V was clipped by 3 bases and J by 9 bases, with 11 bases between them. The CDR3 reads CASSLGPQKKLFF. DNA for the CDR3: TGTGCCAGCAGCTTGGGACCGCAGAAAAAACTGTTTTTT.

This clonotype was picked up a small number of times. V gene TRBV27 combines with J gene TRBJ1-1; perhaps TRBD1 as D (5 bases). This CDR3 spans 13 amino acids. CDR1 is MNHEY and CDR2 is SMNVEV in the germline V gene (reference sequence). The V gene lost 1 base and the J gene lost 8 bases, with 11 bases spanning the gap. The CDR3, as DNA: TGTGCCAGCAGTTTATTGGGGACTGGGGAAGCTTTCTTT. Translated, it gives CASSLLGTGEAFF.

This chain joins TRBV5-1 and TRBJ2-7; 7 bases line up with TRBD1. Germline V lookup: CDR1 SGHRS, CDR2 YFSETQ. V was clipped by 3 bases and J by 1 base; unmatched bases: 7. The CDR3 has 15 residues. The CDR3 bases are TGCGCCAGCAGCTGGTCGACAGGGAAGTCCTACGAGCAGTACTTC. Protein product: CASSWSTGKSYEQYF. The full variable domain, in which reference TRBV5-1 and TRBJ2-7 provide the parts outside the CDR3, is KAGVTQTPRYLIKTRGQQVTLSCSPISGHRSVSWYQQTPGQGLQFLFEYFSETQRNKGNFPGRFSGRQFSNSRSEMNVSTLELGDSALYLCASSWSTGKSYEQYFGPGTRLTVT.

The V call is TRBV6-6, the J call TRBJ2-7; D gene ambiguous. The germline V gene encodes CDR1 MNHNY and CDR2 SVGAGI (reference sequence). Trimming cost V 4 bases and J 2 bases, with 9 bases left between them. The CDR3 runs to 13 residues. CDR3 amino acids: CASSSRFAYEQYF. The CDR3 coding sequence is TGTGCCAGCAGTTCCCGATTTGCCTACGAGCAGTACTTC.

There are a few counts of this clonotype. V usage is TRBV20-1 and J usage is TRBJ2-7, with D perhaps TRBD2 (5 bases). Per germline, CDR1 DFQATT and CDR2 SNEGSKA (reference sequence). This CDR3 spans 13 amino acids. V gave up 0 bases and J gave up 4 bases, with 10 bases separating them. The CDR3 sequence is CSARDLRTYEQYV. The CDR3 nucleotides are TGCAGTGCTAGAGATCTTAGGACTTACGAGCAGTACGTC.

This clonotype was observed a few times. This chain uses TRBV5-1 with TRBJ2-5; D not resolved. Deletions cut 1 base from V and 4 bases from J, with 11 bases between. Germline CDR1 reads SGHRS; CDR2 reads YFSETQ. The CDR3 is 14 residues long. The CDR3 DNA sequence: TGCGCCAGCAGCTTGCGCGTGGCAGGAGAGACCCAGTACTTC. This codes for CASSLRVAGETQYF.

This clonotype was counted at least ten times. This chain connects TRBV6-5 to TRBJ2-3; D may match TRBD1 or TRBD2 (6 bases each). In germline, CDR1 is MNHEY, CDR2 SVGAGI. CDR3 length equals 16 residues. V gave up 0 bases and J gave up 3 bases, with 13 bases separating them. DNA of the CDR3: TGTGCCAGCAGTTACTCGGTCGGGGGCGGAACAGATACGCAGTATTTT. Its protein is CASSYSVGGGTDTQYF.

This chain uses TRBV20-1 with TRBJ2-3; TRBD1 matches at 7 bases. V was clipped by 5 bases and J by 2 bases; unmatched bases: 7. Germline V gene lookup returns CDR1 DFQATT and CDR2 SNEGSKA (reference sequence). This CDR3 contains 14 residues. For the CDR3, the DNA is TGCAGTGCTTTAGACAGGGCAGACACAGATACGCAGTATTTT. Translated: CSALDRADTDTQYF.

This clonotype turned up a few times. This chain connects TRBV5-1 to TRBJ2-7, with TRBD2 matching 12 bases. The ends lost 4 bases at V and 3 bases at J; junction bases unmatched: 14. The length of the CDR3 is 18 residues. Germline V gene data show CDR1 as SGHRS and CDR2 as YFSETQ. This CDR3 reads CASSQLVLAGGLGYEQYF. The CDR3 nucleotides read TGCGCCAGCAGCCAACTAGTACTAGCGGGGGGCCTGGGCTACGAGCAGTACTTC. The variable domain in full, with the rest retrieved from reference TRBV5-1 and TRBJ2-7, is KAGVTQTPRYLIKTRGQQVTLSCSPISGHRSVSWYQQTPGQGLQFLFEYFSETQRNKGNFPGRFSGRQFSNSRSEMNVSTLELGDSALYLCASSQLVLAGGLGYEQYFGPGTRLTVT.